The 28 T cell receptor beta chains below all came from one sample that was sequenced in a study of T cell repertoires in cytomegalovirus infection. TCRdb itself ran the reads through MiXCR, one entry per CDR3 protein. The sample shows over 300,000 distinct CDR3 sequences, 9.5% of them seen only once. Sequenced: PBMCs. Receptors originate from a human donor in good health (CMV status not recorded). Some clones in this sample may be carry-over from other donors' samples.

This chain connects TRBV6-6 to TRBJ1-4; D not certain. This CDR3 spans 18 amino acids. Per the germline V gene, CDR1 is MNHNY and CDR2 is SVGAGI (reference sequence). Trimming took off 6 bases at V and 3 bases at J, with 23 bases between the two ends. Here the CDR3 reads CASRPLGPPGGPNEKLFF. The CDR3 DNA follows: TGTGCCAGCAGACCTCTAGGACCTCCGGGAGGTCCTAATGAAAAACTGTTTTTT.

The table lists this clonotype with many counts. V gene TRBV7-2 combines with J gene TRBJ2-7; possible D gene TRBD1, 5 bases. Trimming removed 5 bases from V and 3 bases from J, with 14 bases in between. Germline V gene lookup returns CDR1 SGHTA and CDR2 FQGNSA. The CDR3 extends over 14 amino acids. This CDR3 reads CASSVGQARYEQYF. The DNA of the CDR3 is TGTGCCAGCAGCGTGGGGCAGGCCCGCTACGAGCAGTACTTC. The full variable domain, completed using reference TRBV7-2 and TRBJ2-7, is GAGVSQSPSNKVTEKGKDVELRCDPISGHTALYWYRQSLGQGLEFLIYFQGNSAPDKSGLPSDRFSAERTGGSVSTLTIQRTQQEDSAVYLCASSVGQARYEQYFGPGTRLTVT.

The chain recombines TRBV28 with TRBJ1-1, with D unresolved. Germline-derived CDR1 and CDR2 are MDHEN and SYDVKM. This CDR3 is built from 15 residues. The germline V and J ends were trimmed by 8 bases and 4 bases, with 20 bases remaining between them. The CDR3 sequence: CASDPVGRPSTEAFF. DNA of the CDR3: TGTGCCAGCGATCCCGTGGGCAGGCCAAGCACTGAAGCTTTCTTT.

The table lists this clonotype with a few counts. The gene calls are TRBV19 and TRBJ2-1; D is unresolved. Germline V gives CDR1 LNHDA, CDR2 SQIVND (reference sequence). This CDR3 has 16 amino acids. V shed 3 bases and J shed 10 bases, with 22 bases lying between them. CDR3 DNA: TGTGCCAGTAGTATTATTGCACCCCCAGGTACTGTAGAGCAGTTCTTC. As protein: CASSIIAPPGTVEQFF.

The table lists this clonotype with many counts. The chain joins TRBV4-2 to TRBJ1-1; 7 bases map to TRBD1. The CDR3 is made up of 16 amino acids. Germline V CDR1 and CDR2: LGHNA, YNFKEQ. The J segment lost 2 bases and the V segment lost 0 bases, leaving 6 bases of the junction unmatched. As DNA, the CDR3 is TGTGCCAGCAGCCAAGAAAGGGGACAGCTTAACACTGAAGCTTTCTTT. Translated, it gives CASSQERGQLNTEAFF.

This clonotype was recorded many times. The chain carries TRBV7-6 and TRBJ1-1, with D possibly TRBD1 on 5 matching bases. The CDR3 contains 16 residues. Germline lookup yields CDR1 SGHVS and CDR2 FNYEAQ. V lost 2 bases and J 0 bases, leaving 13 bases between the germline ends. The CDR3 loop reads CASSLNTGLMNTEAFF. CDR3 nucleotides: TGTGCCAGCAGCTTAAACACAGGCTTAATGAACACTGAAGCTTTCTTT.

This clonotype showed up many times. The V gene is TRBV24-1, the J gene TRBJ2-1; D is possibly TRBD2 (5 bases). Between the trimmed V and J ends, which lost 3 bases and 4 bases, there was a span of 15 bases. There are 16 residues in the CDR3. The germline V gene has CDR1 KGHDR and CDR2 SFDVKD. In nucleotides, the CDR3 is TGTGCCACCAGTGATGTTCGGAGTAGCGTATACAATGAGCAGTTCTTC. Residues: CATSDVRSSVYNEQFF.

This clonotype was recorded at least ten times. The rearrangement joins TRBV28 to TRBJ2-3; TRBD2 aligns across 10 bases. V trimming: 3 bases; J trimming: 6 bases; junction bases outside the gene matches: 18. CDR1 MDHEN and CDR2 SYDVKM come from the germline V gene. The CDR3 runs 19 residues. CDR3 sequence: CASSFTSLGASGSPDTQYF. CDR3 coding DNA: TGTGCCAGCAGTTTTACCTCCCTCGGGGCTAGCGGGAGTCCTGATACGCAGTATTTT.

The rearrangement joins TRBV20-1 to TRBJ2-5; TRBD2 agrees at 10 bases. With V trimmed by 3 bases and J by 5 bases, 12 bases remained unmatched. CDR1 DFQATT and CDR2 SNEGSKA come from the germline V gene (reference sequence). The CDR3 is 16 residues long. CDR3 loop: CSASRASGGPRETQYF. Here the CDR3 DNA reads TGCAGTGCTAGCCGGGCTAGCGGGGGACCTAGGGAGACCCAGTACTTC.

This clonotype has just a few counts. The gene calls are TRBV20-1 and TRBJ2-7; possible D gene TRBD2, 5 bases. The CDR3 spans 14 residues. The V and J ends lost 1 base and 0 bases respectively, with 10 bases between them. CDR1 is DFQATT and CDR2 is SNEGSKA in the germline V gene (reference sequence). The CDR3 bases are TGCAGTGCTAGAGGACCGACTAACTCCTACGAGCAGTACTTC. Protein: CSARGPTNSYEQYF.

This clonotype was recorded a few times. This chain connects TRBV19 to TRBJ1-1; no definite D call. V was trimmed by 4 bases and J by 8 bases, leaving 11 bases between them. Germline CDR1 reads LNHDA; CDR2 reads SQIVND (reference sequence). The CDR3 loop spans 12 amino acids. This chain's CDR3 is CASSRPGREAFF. As DNA, the CDR3 is TGTGCCAGTAGTAGGCCGGGGAGGGAAGCTTTCTTT. The whole variable domain, filled in from reference TRBV19 and TRBJ1-1, reads DGGITQSPKYLFRKEGQNVTLSCEQNLNHDAMYWYRQDPGQGLRLIYYSQIVNDFQKGDIAEGYSVSREKKESFPLTVTSAQKNPTAFYLCASSRPGREAFFGQGTRLTVV.

This clonotype was detected ten times or more. The J gene is TRBJ2-3, the V gene TRBV4-3, with 11 bases fitting TRBD2. V shed 4 bases and J 5 bases; nucleotides not matched to a gene: 5. The CDR3 spans 15 residues. Per germline, CDR1 LGHNA and CDR2 YSLEER. CDR3 nucleotide sequence: TGCGCCAGCAGCCCTATAGCGGGGGGGGAAGATACGCAGTATTTT. Protein sequence: CASSPIAGGEDTQYF.

This clonotype has more than one count but fewer than ten. The V and J genes are TRBV6-6 and TRBJ2-3; D is undetermined. The CDR3 spans 14 residues. V lost 2 bases to trimming and J lost 2 bases, with 8 bases between them. Looked up from germline, CDR1 is MNHNY and CDR2 is SVGAGI (reference sequence). CDR3 sequence reads: CASSYGLNTDTQYF. For the CDR3, the DNA is TGTGCCAGCAGTTACGGCCTAAACACAGATACGCAGTATTTT.

This clonotype has ten or more counts. The chain has TRBV6-5 and TRBJ2-7, with D unresolved. The V end lost 6 bases, the J end lost 5 bases, and 17 bases lay between the germline ends. In germline, CDR1 is MNHEY, CDR2 SVGAGI. The CDR3 has 14 amino acids. The CDR3 DNA reads TGTGCCAGCAGACCCTTCGGACCCCGCCACGAGCAGTACTTC. Protein: CASRPFGPRHEQYF.

The genes are TRBV19 and TRBJ2-1, with 10 bases aligning to TRBD1. V shed 0 bases, J shed 4 bases, and the junction held 6 bases outside the gene matches. Germline V gene lookup returns CDR1 LNHDA and CDR2 SQIVND (reference sequence). This CDR3 region has 17 residues. The CDR3 is CASSIDRDRGLYNEQFF. The CDR3 bases are TGTGCCAGTAGTATAGATCGGGACAGGGGCCTTTACAATGAGCAGTTCTTC.

V and J are TRBV19 and TRBJ2-7, with D possibly matching TRBD1 (7 bases). Germline loops: CDR1 LNHDA, CDR2 SQIVND (reference sequence). The V gene lost 5 bases and the J gene lost 3 bases, with 17 bases spanning the gap. This CDR3 is 15 amino acids long. CDR3 coding DNA: TGTGCCAGTAGTCCCAGGGGGGTACCCGACTACGAGCAGTACTTC. This gives the protein CASSPRGVPDYEQYF.

This clonotype was observed a few times. This chain joins TRBV7-2 and TRBJ1-5; D gene ambiguous. V lost 0 bases and J 5 bases, leaving 14 bases between the germline ends. The CDR3 sequence is 16 residues long. Germline lookup yields CDR1 SGHTA and CDR2 FQGNSA. CDR3 coding DNA: TGTGCCAGCAGCTTAGCTGGTCGGCCGGGATATCAGCCCCAGCATTTT. Its translation is CASSLAGRPGYQPQHF. Supplemented by reference TRBV7-2 and TRBJ1-5, the full variable domain reads GAGVSQSPSNKVTEKGKDVELRCDPISGHTALYWYRQSLGQGLEFLIYFQGNSAPDKSGLPSDRFSAERTGGSVSTLTIQRTQQEDSAVYLCASSLAGRPGYQPQHFGDGTRLSIL.

This clonotype was recorded many times. V gene TRBV7-2 combines with J gene TRBJ1-5; 8 bases agree with TRBD1. The CDR3 runs 16 residues. Germline CDR1 is SGHTA and CDR2 is FQGNSA. The J segment lost 5 bases and the V segment lost 1 base, leaving 7 bases of the junction unmatched. CDR3 DNA: TGTGCCAGCAGCTTAGTTCAGGGGGCGCCTCATCAGCCCCAGCATTTT. Its translation: CASSLVQGAPHQPQHF.

This chain links TRBV19 with TRBJ2-3; D may be TRBD2 (6 bases). CDR1 is LNHDA and CDR2 is SQIVND in the germline V gene (reference sequence). This CDR3 is built from 14 residues. V dropped 2 bases and J dropped 5 bases, with 11 bases sitting between them. CDR3 nucleotide sequence: TGTGCCAGTAGTATAAATTGGGGGGAAGATACGCAGTATTTT. Translation gives CASSINWGEDTQYF.

The chain combines TRBV4-3 with TRBJ1-2, with D perhaps matching TRBD1 (5 bases). There are 13 residues in the CDR3. V was clipped by 1 base and J by 13 bases, with 16 bases between them. Germline loops: CDR1 LGHNA, CDR2 YSLEER. The CDR3 loop reads CASSQAVRDSLTF. CDR3 nucleotides: TGCGCCAGCAGCCAAGCGGTACGGGACTCTCTCACCTTC.

The rearrangement joins TRBV7-9 to TRBJ2-7; no clear D. The germline V gene encodes CDR1 SEHNR and CDR2 FQNEAQ (reference sequence). The CDR3 is 12 residues long. Trimming stripped 5 bases from V and 5 bases from J, with 10 bases between. CDR3 coding DNA: TGTGCCAGCAGCCCAGACAAGCACGAGCAGTACTTC. Protein sequence: CASSPDKHEQYF.

This clonotype was seen at least ten times. The chain links TRBV7-3 to TRBJ2-3; 8 bases agree with TRBD1. Germline lookup yields CDR1 SGHTA and CDR2 FQGTGA. With 2 bases clipped from V and 3 bases from J, the junction kept 4 bases outside the gene matches. The CDR3 runs 15 residues. The CDR3 protein is CASSLQDRATDTQYF. CDR3 DNA: TGTGCCAGCAGCTTACAGGACAGGGCTACAGATACGCAGTATTTT.

This clonotype was detected many times. This chain connects TRBV6-6 to TRBJ2-3, with D possibly TRBD2 on 5 matching bases. CDR3 length: 13 amino acids. Germline-derived CDR1 and CDR2 are MNHNY and SVGAGI (reference sequence). Trimming removed 7 bases from V and 5 bases from J, with 13 bases in between. The CDR3 here is CASKGRLLDTQYF. CDR3 coding DNA: TGTGCCAGCAAAGGGAGACTCTTAGATACGCAGTATTTT.

V and J are TRBV6-5 and TRBJ1-6; D unclear. CDR1 MNHEY and CDR2 SVGAGI come from the germline V gene. V lost 6 bases and J 0 bases, leaving 18 bases between the germline ends. The CDR3 spans 18 residues. The DNA of the CDR3 is TGTGCCAGCAGACCACCAATTTCGGGGAGCTCCTATAATTCACCCCTCCACTTT. Amino acids: CASRPPISGSSYNSPLHF.

This chain connects TRBV28 to TRBJ2-7, with TRBD2 matching 8 bases. The ends lost 7 bases at V and 4 bases at J; junction bases unmatched: 6. CDR3 length: 13 residues. Germline CDR1 and CDR2: MDHEN and SYDVKM. Here the CDR3 reads CASKSGGPYEQYF. The CDR3 region has the DNA TGTGCCAGCAAATCGGGAGGGCCTTACGAGCAGTACTTC.

The J gene is TRBJ2-5, the V gene TRBV24-1; D may match TRBD1 or TRBD2 (5 bases each). The CDR3 loop spans 13 amino acids. CDR1 is KGHDR and CDR2 is SFDVKD in the germline V gene. The V end was cut by 8 bases, the J end by 8 bases, with 17 bases between. Written as DNA, the CDR3 is TGTGCCACCAACTCCGGGACGGGTAAAACCCAGTACTTC. Encoded protein: CATNSGTGKTQYF.

V usage is TRBV11-2 and J usage is TRBJ2-7, with D maybe TRBD1 (6 bases). The CDR3 length is 15 residues. The germline V gene encodes CDR1 SGHAT and CDR2 FQNNGV. Trimming took off 5 bases at V and 3 bases at J, with 17 bases between the two ends. The CDR3 sequence is CASSTGTSTYYEQYF. CDR3 DNA: TGTGCCAGCAGCACCGGGACAAGTACGTACTACGAGCAGTACTTC.

The rearrangement links TRBV12-3 or TRBV12-4 to TRBJ2-2; 10 nucleotides align to TRBD1. This CDR3 has 16 residues. V gave up 5 bases and J gave up 7 bases; unmatched junction bases: 10. The CDR3 here is CASSAGTGAEGGELFF. The CDR3 DNA follows: TGTGCCAGCAGTGCCGGGACAGGGGCAGAGGGCGGGGAGCTGTTTTTT.